The 27 T cell receptor beta chains given below trace back to one sample, sequenced in a study of CD8 T cells in ankylosing spondylitis (dated by TCRdb to 2016 to 2017). Receptors were amplified or captured by 5' RACE. Sequencing used an Illumina HiSeq 2500. The raw public reads went through TCRdb reprocessing: fastp at Q25, MiXCR clone calling, in-frame beta chains kept. Identical CDR3 protein sequences are pooled into one entry, listed with their most common genes and DNA. Recorded for this sample are almost 400,000 distinct CDR3 sequences; approximately 20% of them occurred a single time. The ten biggest clones cover about 17% of the sample. Antigen specificity for these receptors is unknown. Broader findings and caveats from the paper: A TCR beta motif made up of under ten highly homologous amino acid variants appeared to be characteristic of blood from ankylosing spondylitis patients.

Input material: blood, either unsorted or a sorted T cell fraction (not recorded which). The origin of the receptors is a male donor with ankylosing spondylitis.

This sequence joins TRBV6-1 and TRBJ2-7, with TRBD1 matching over 7 bases. The V segment lost 5 bases and the J segment 2 bases; nucleotides outside the gene matches: 6. There are 14 residues in the CDR3. Germline loops: CDR1 MNHNS, CDR2 SASEGT. CDR3 nucleotides: TGTGCCAGCAGTATTGGGGACAGCGCCTACGAGCAGTACTTC. Translated: CASSIGDSAYEQYF.

The chain has TRBV7-8 and TRBJ2-4; D is possibly TRBD1 (5 bases). Trimming shortened V by 5 bases and J by 0 bases, and 11 bases separated the two germline ends. The germline V gene has CDR1 SGHVS and CDR2 FQNEAQ. The length of the CDR3 is 15 residues. In DNA, the CDR3 is TGTGCCAGCAGCCTCGCGACAGTAGCCAAAAACATTCAGTACTTC. Protein: CASSLATVAKNIQYF.

The chain's CDR3 is CASSPQGPSGSNEQYF. The CDR3 nucleotides are TGCGCCAGCTCACCCCAAGGACCTAGCGGGAGCAACGAGCAGTACTTC. This chain uses TRBV5-1 with TRBJ2-7, with 10 bases matching TRBD2. Per the germline V gene, CDR1 is SGHRS and CDR2 is YFSETQ. Trimming cost V 7 bases and J 5 bases; bases outside gene matches: 15. The CDR3 loop spans 16 amino acids.

This clonotype was counted only a few times. This chain connects TRBV4-3 to TRBJ2-2, with D tentatively TRBD1 (6 bases). From germline, CDR1 is LGHNA and CDR2 YSLEER. Trimming cost V 0 bases and J 5 bases, with 13 bases left between them. The CDR3 length is 16 residues. This CDR3 reads CASSQEGGLYTGELFF. The CDR3 DNA is TGCGCCAGCAGCCAAGAAGGGGGTTTATATACCGGGGAGCTGTTTTTT.

This clonotype was picked up a small number of times. The J gene is TRBJ1-1, the V gene TRBV14, with D possibly TRBD1 on 6 matching bases. This CDR3 has 15 amino acids. Between the trimmed V and J ends, which lost 1 base and 4 bases, there was a span of 13 bases. Germline CDR1 SGHDN, CDR2 FVKESK. CDR3 nucleotides: TGTGCCAGCAGCCAAGGTCGGGGGGCCGGCACTGAAGCTTTCTTT. Protein product: CASSQGRGAGTEAFF.

The rearrangement joins TRBV30 to TRBJ1-5; the D gene is possibly TRBD1 (5 bases). There are 13 residues in the CDR3. The V gene lost 1 base and the J gene lost 6 bases, with 10 bases spanning the gap. Germline assignment: CDR1 GTSNPN and CDR2 SVGIG (reference sequence). The CDR3 spells CAWSAQGGQPQHF. CDR3 nucleotide sequence: TGTGCCTGGAGTGCGCAGGGCGGTCAGCCCCAGCATTTT.

CDR3 sequence reads: CSARDQGLAGAHREQYF. CDR3 nucleotides: TGCAGTGCTAGAGATCAGGGGCTAGCGGGAGCTCATCGCGAGCAGTACTTC. J is TRBJ2-7 and V is TRBV20-1, with TRBD2 matching 10 bases. The germline V gene has CDR1 DFQATT and CDR2 SNEGSKA (reference sequence). V gave up 0 bases and J gave up 6 bases; unmatched junction bases: 14. The CDR3 is made up of 17 amino acids.

This clonotype occurred a few times. The chain carries TRBV12-3 or TRBV12-4 and TRBJ2-2, with 10 bases that match TRBD2. V shed 5 bases, J shed 5 bases, and the junction held 8 bases outside the gene matches. This CDR3 has 16 residues. The CDR3 DNA sequence: TGTGCCAGCAGTCCCCGGGGTAGCGGGAGGACCGGGGAGCTGTTTTTT. It yields the protein CASSPRGSGRTGELFF.

This clonotype was counted a few times. The chain recombines TRBV5-6 with TRBJ2-7; D remains unclear. Trimming stripped 4 bases from V and 3 bases from J, with 11 bases between. This CDR3 is built from 13 residues. The germline gives CDR1 SGHDT, CDR2 YYEEEE. The CDR3 DNA reads TGTGCCAGCAGCACCTTATTCAGCTACGAGCAGTACTTC. This gives the protein CASSTLFSYEQYF.

V and J are TRBV20-1 and TRBJ2-3; a weak D match, TRBD1 (6 bases). Germline CDR1 reads DFQATT; CDR2 reads SNEGSKA (reference sequence). The CDR3 extends over 17 amino acids. V was trimmed by 5 bases and J by 2 bases, leaving 23 bases between them. CDR3 protein: CSAPFEGTPGATDTQYF. CDR3 nucleotides: TGCAGTGCTCCCTTTGAGGGGACACCTGGGGCCACAGATACGCAGTATTTT.

V gene TRBV14 combines with J gene TRBJ2-2, with 8 bases that match TRBD1. Per germline, CDR1 SGHDN and CDR2 FVKESK. This CDR3 has 15 residues. V shed 2 bases, J shed 6 bases, and the junction held 5 bases outside the gene matches. CDR3 protein: CASSQQDRVAGELFF. The CDR3 DNA reads as TGTGCCAGCAGCCAACAGGACAGGGTGGCCGGGGAGCTGTTTTTT.

This clonotype has more than one count but fewer than ten. The chain recombines TRBV4-2 with TRBJ2-1, with D possibly being TRBD1 or TRBD2 (5 bases each). CDR1 and CDR2 (germline): LGHNA, YNFKEQ. The CDR3 covers 15 residues. V was trimmed by 4 bases and J by 8 bases, leaving 18 bases between them. DNA of the CDR3: TGTGCCAGCAGCCTGGGACCTTCAACCGACCATGAGCAGTTCTTC. This translates into CASSLGPSTDHEQFF.

This clonotype was seen only a few times. The chain carries TRBV5-1 and TRBJ1-1, with 7 positions matching TRBD1. Losses at the gene ends were 6 bases for V and 0 bases for J; bases not matched to a gene: 8. From germline, CDR1 is SGHRS and CDR2 YFSETQ. The length of the CDR3 is 15 residues. CDR3 residues: CASTTNGQVNTEAFF. The CDR3, as DNA: TGCGCCAGCACCACAAACGGACAGGTGAACACTGAAGCTTTCTTT.

The CDR3 region is CASSPLIGPGDSPLHF. DNA of the CDR3: TGTGCCAGCAGTCCCTTGATCGGCCCCGGGGATTCACCCCTCCACTTT. J is TRBJ1-6 and V is TRBV12-3 or TRBV12-4; no firm D call. The CDR3 runs to 16 residues. Trimming took off 5 bases at V and 8 bases at J, with 19 bases between the two ends.

This clonotype has more than one count but fewer than ten. The chain links TRBV5-6 to TRBJ2-7, with D hard to call. Deletions cut 4 bases from V and 5 bases from J, with 7 bases between. This CDR3 region has 11 residues. CDR1 is SGHDT, CDR2 YYEEEE, per germline. The CDR3 protein is CASSLADEQYF. CDR3 sequence (DNA): TGTGCCAGCAGCCTGGCGGACGAGCAGTACTTC. Complete variable domain (other parts from reference TRBV5-6 and TRBJ2-7): DAGVTQSPTHLIKTRGQQVTLRCSPKSGHDTVSWYQQALGQGPQFIFQYYEEEERQRGNFPDRFSGHQFPNYSSELNVNALLLGDSALYLCASSLADEQYFGPGTRLTVT.

The rearrangement uses TRBV20-1 and TRBJ2-3; maybe TRBD2 (6 bases). The V end lost 5 bases, the J end lost 5 bases, and 14 bases lay between the germline ends. There are 13 residues in the CDR3. CDR1 and CDR2 from the germline V gene are DFQATT and SNEGSKA (reference sequence). The CDR3 loop reads CSASSSAGDTQYF. The CDR3 nucleotides are TGCAGTGCTTCGTCTAGCGCGGGAGATACGCAGTATTTT.

The chain recombines TRBV27 with TRBJ1-2; no definite D call. The germline V and J ends were trimmed by 3 bases and 8 bases, with 16 bases remaining between them. This CDR3 has 14 residues. CDR1 is MNHEY, CDR2 SMNVEV, per germline (reference sequence). The CDR3 loop is CASSFRNSAGGYTF. The CDR3 DNA sequence: TGTGCCAGCAGTTTTCGAAATTCGGCGGGAGGCTACACCTTC.

This chain uses TRBV12-3 or TRBV12-4 with TRBJ2-1; D might be TRBD1 (5 bases). V was pared by 3 bases and J by 6 bases, with 15 bases between. This CDR3 contains 15 residues. CDR3 sequence (DNA): TGTGCCAGCAGTTTGCTGGCAGCTAGGGGCAATGAGCAGTTCTTC. Translation: CASSLLAARGNEQFF.

The gene calls are TRBV5-1 and TRBJ1-2; TRBD1 matches at 9 bases. CDR3 size: 14 residues. V shed 3 bases and J 6 bases; nucleotides not matched to a gene: 6. CDR1 is SGHRS and CDR2 is YFSETQ in the germline V gene. Here the CDR3 DNA reads TGCGCCAGCAGCTCTATACAGGGGGCGGATGGCTACACCTTC. This sequence encodes CASSSIQGADGYTF.

The rearrangement uses TRBV19 and TRBJ2-2; D perhaps matches TRBD1 (6 bases). CDR1 LNHDA and CDR2 SQIVND come from the germline V gene (reference sequence). The CDR3 totals 15 residues. V lost 1 base and J lost 5, with 11 bases in between. The CDR3, as DNA: TGTGCCAGTAGTATAGTCGCAGGGGCGACCGGGGAGCTGTTTTTT. Protein sequence: CASSIVAGATGELFF. Complete variable domain (other parts from reference TRBV19 and TRBJ2-2): DGGITQSPKYLFRKEGQNVTLSCEQNLNHDAMYWYRQDPGQGLRLIYYSQIVNDFQKGDIAEGYSVSREKKESFPLTVTSAQKNPTAFYLCASSIVAGATGELFFGEGSRLTVL.

This clonotype was found a few times. The rearrangement links TRBV5-6 to TRBJ2-3; 12 bases agree with TRBD2. The CDR3 runs to 17 residues. CDR1 and CDR2 (germline): SGHDT, YYEEEE. V shed 4 bases, J shed 6 bases, and the junction held 12 bases outside the gene matches. The CDR3: CASSKRLAGDMGDTQYF. The CDR3 nucleotides are TGTGCCAGCAGCAAAAGACTAGCGGGAGATATGGGGGATACGCAGTATTTT. Variable domain in full (rest from reference TRBV5-6 and TRBJ2-3): DAGVTQSPTHLIKTRGQQVTLRCSPKSGHDTVSWYQQALGQGPQFIFQYYEEEERQRGNFPDRFSGHQFPNYSSELNVNALLLGDSALYLCASSKRLAGDMGDTQYFGPGTRLTVL.

The V gene is TRBV9, the J gene TRBJ2-5; 7 bases agree with TRBD1. The V and J ends lost 6 bases and 4 bases, in that order; junction bases with no gene match: 9. The length of the CDR3 is 14 residues. The germline CDR1 and CDR2 sequences are SGDLS and YYNGEE. CDR3 sequence (DNA): TGTGCCAGCACCCCCCGGCCAGGGGGAGAGACCCAGTACTTC. Its translation: CASTPRPGGETQYF. Based on the CDR3 plus reference TRBV9 and TRBJ2-5, the full variable domain is DSGVTQTPKHLITATGQRVTLRCSPRSGDLSVYWYQQSLDQGLQFLIQYYNGEERAKGNILERFSAQQFPDLHSELNLSSLELGDSALYFCASTPRPGGETQYFGPGTRLLVL.

The genes are TRBV11-2 and TRBJ2-5; unclear D gene. Deletions cut 4 bases from V and 5 bases from J, with 8 bases between. Germline-derived CDR1 and CDR2 are SGHAT and FQNNGV. The CDR3 is 12 residues long. In DNA form, the CDR3 reads TGTGCCAGCAGCTCGGTGAGGGAGACCCAGTACTTC. It is translated as CASSSVRETQYF.

The gene calls are TRBV7-2 and TRBJ2-3; D is undetermined. V shed 2 bases and J shed 3 bases, with 12 bases lying between them. Germline CDR1 SGHTA, CDR2 FQGNSA. This CDR3 has 15 residues. CDR3 sequence: CASSLNRLVTDTQYF. The CDR3 DNA reads TGTGCCAGCAGCTTAAATCGGCTAGTGACAGATACGCAGTATTTT.

The chain uses TRBV24-1 and TRBJ1-5; D unclear. The CDR3 is 13 amino acids. Per the germline V gene, CDR1 is KGHDR and CDR2 is SFDVKD. Trimming stripped 12 bases from V and 4 bases from J, with 15 bases between. The CDR3 is CASLLALNQPQHF. For the CDR3, the DNA is TGTGCCTCGCTATTGGCCCTGAATCAGCCCCAGCATTTT.

This clonotype was counted only a few times. This chain connects TRBV7-2 to TRBJ2-1; 12 positions agree with TRBD1. Unmatched junction bases numbered 5, after V lost 1 base and J lost 10 bases. Germline assignment: CDR1 SGHTA and CDR2 FQGNSA. The CDR3 consists of 15 residues. CDR3: CASSLVGQGAREQFF. The CDR3 bases are TGTGCCAGCAGCTTAGTGGGACAGGGGGCAAGGGAGCAGTTCTTC.

This clonotype came up many times. This rearrangement joins TRBV12-3 or TRBV12-4 to TRBJ1-2; D is ambiguous. The CDR3 spans 13 residues. V dropped 5 bases and J dropped 9 bases, with 16 bases sitting between them. The CDR3 region has the DNA TGTGCCAGCAGTCCTTCGGGCCCAAGAAGCTACACCTTC. It is translated as CASSPSGPRSYTF.